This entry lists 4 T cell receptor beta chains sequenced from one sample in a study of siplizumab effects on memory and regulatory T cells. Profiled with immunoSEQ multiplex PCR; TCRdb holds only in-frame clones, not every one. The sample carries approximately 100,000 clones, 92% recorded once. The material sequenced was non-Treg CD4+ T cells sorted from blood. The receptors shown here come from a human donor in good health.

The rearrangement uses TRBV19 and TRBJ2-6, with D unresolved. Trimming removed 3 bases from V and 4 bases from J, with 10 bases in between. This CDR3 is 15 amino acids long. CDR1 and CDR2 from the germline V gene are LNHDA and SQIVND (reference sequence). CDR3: CASSIFGFGANVLTF. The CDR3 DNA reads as TGTGCCAGTAGTATTTTTGGTTTCGGGGCCAACGTCCTGACTTTC.

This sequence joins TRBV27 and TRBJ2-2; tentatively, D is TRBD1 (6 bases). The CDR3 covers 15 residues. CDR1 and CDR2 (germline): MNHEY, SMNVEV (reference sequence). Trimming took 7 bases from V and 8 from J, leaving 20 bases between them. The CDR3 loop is CASMPSRQGFGELFF. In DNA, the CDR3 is TGTGCCAGCATGCCGTCGAGGCAGGGGTTTGGGGAGCTGTTTTTT.

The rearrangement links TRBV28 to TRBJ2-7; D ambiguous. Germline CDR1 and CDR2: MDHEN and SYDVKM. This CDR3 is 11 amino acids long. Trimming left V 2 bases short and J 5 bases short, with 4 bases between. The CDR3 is CASSLRNEQYF. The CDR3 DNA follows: TGTGCCAGCAGTTTAAGGAACGAGCAGTACTTC.

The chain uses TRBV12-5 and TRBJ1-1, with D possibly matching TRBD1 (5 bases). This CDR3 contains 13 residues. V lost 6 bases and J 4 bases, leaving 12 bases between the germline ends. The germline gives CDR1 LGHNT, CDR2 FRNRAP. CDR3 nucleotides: TGTGCTAGTGGCCAGGGAGGCGGCACTGAAGCTTTCTTT. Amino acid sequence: CASGQGGGTEAFF.